This TCR beta chain was sequenced for a study of Ad26.COV2.S vaccination and SARS-CoV-2 variants. Turning to the study itself: Ad26.COV2.S shots went into the muscle once or twice, 56 days apart. Findings and limits, study-wide: After vaccination, substantial breadth of spike-specific CD8+ and CD4+ responses was reported. People who got the vaccine had more spike-specific TCR breadth than people who got placebo.

Profiled with immunoSEQ multiplex PCR; TCRdb holds only in-frame clones, not every one. The sample has around 320,000 clones; around four fifths are singletons. The treatment: 19 received Ad26.COV2.S at low or high dose, single or two shots; several received placebo; per-sample allocation not given. Each sample was drawn 63 days after the first injection (of vaccine or placebo). Spike of the Wuhan-strain SARS-CoV-2 was expressed by an Ad26 vector, which formed the vaccine. As concerns this clone: Its antigen remains unidentified.

CDR1 is MDHEN and CDR2 is SYDVKM in the germline V gene. V lost 10 bases and J lost 2, with 14 bases in between. This CDR3 is 13 amino acids long. This TCR derives from a person aged 18 to 59 who received the Ad26.COV2.S COVID-19 vaccine or a placebo. The sample was peripheral blood, taken in a trial of Ad26.COV2.S vaccine versus placebo. The rearrangement joins TRBV28 to TRBJ2-5, with a tentative D call TRBD2 (6 bases). CDR3 region: CATGRGIQETQYF. CDR3 in DNA: TGTGCCACCGGCCGGGGGATACAAGAGACCCAGTACTTC. The full variable domain, its missing parts supplied by reference TRBV28 and TRBJ2-5, is DVKVTQSSRYLVKRTGEKVFLECVQDMDHENMFWYRQDPGLGLRLIYFSYDVKMKEKGDIPEGYSVSREKKERFSLILESASTNQTSMYLCATGRGIQETQYFGPGTRLLVL.